One and the same sample provided the 11 T cell receptor beta chains below, sequenced in a study of T cells in Graves' hyperthyroidism and ophthalmopathy (dated by TCRdb to between 2017 and 2020). Library construction relied on multiplex PCR. The sequencer was an Illumina HiSeq 2000. TCR beta CDR3 regions were amplified from RNA transcripts. The first round of RT-PCR for the TCR CDR3 was performed with the HTBI primer set and the Qiagen OneStep RT-PCR kit. TCRdb's own reprocessing of the public reads used fastp at Q25 and MiXCR and kept productive beta chains. Records with the same CDR3 protein are collapsed into one entry carrying the most frequent genes and DNA. The table for this sample lists more than 550,000 distinct CDR3 sequences; around a sixth of them were counted only once. The top ten constitute 16% of the sample. The sequenced sample was blood. These receptor sequences come from a woman in her fifties or sixties with Graves' hyperthyroidism that later progressed to Graves' ophthalmopathy.

This clonotype was observed a handful of times. This rearrangement joins TRBV20-1 to TRBJ1-3; 9 bases agree with TRBD1. Per germline, CDR1 DFQATT and CDR2 SNEGSKA (reference sequence). V lost 1 base and J lost 4; bases outside the gene matches: 5. The CDR3 is made up of 15 amino acids. CDR3 protein: CSARVGQGAGNTIYF. DNA of the CDR3: TGCAGTGCTAGAGTGGGACAGGGTGCAGGAAACACCATATATTTT.

A few counts support this clonotype. The V and J genes are TRBV2 and TRBJ1-2; D is undetermined. The CDR3 has 12 amino acids. Germline V gives CDR1 SNHLY, CDR2 FYNNEI. Deletions cut 6 bases from V and 0 bases from J, with 5 bases between. CDR3: CASRLANYGYTF. In DNA form, the CDR3 reads TGTGCCAGCAGGTTAGCTAACTATGGCTACACCTTC.

Only a few counts were recorded for this clonotype. CDR3 bases: TGTGCCAGCAGCCAAGTAGGAACTAGCGGGGGCATCTACAATGAGCAGTTCTTC. The encoded protein is CASSQVGTSGGIYNEQFF. The chain uses TRBV3-1 and TRBJ2-1; 11 nucleotides line up with TRBD2. CDR3 length: 18 residues. The germline gives CDR1 LGHDT, CDR2 YNNKEL (reference sequence). Germline trimming cut 1 base from V and 3 bases from J; bases unmatched to any gene: 8.

In regard to this clonotype: The junction departs from the called germline gene at one end, perhaps through a read error. J is TRBJ2-1 and V is TRBV5-6; D possibly corresponds to TRBD2 (6 bases). Germline V lookup: CDR1 SGHDT, CDR2 YYEEEE. The CDR3 extends over 13 amino acids. The CDR3 sequence is CASDLGGNNGQFF. The DNA of the CDR3 is TGTGCCAGCGATTTGGGGGGTAACAATGGGCAGTTCTTC.

This rearrangement joins TRBV20-1 to TRBJ2-1; TRBD1 might be the D (5 bases). Germline lookup yields CDR1 DFQATT and CDR2 SNEGSKA (reference sequence). CDR3 length equals 15 residues. Trimming cost V 3 bases and J 6 bases, with 18 bases left between them. The CDR3 DNA reads as TGCAGTGCTAGGATCTTTAGGGGTGTCGGCAATGAGCAGTTCTTC. This sequence encodes CSARIFRGVGNEQFF.

This clonotype was picked up many times. This chain joins TRBV20-1 and TRBJ2-3; 7 bases align to TRBD1. The CDR3 is 13 amino acids. The germline V gene encodes CDR1 DFQATT and CDR2 SNEGSKA (reference sequence). V lost 5 bases to trimming and J lost 3 bases; unmatched junction nucleotides: 5. The CDR3 DNA follows: TGCAGTGCTTTCACAGGGGAGACAGATACGCAGTATTTT. It specifies CSAFTGETDTQYF.

There are many counts of this clonotype. The chain recombines TRBV6-5 with TRBJ2-1; D possibly corresponds to TRBD2 (5 bases). The CDR3 sequence is 16 residues long. V dropped 0 bases and J dropped 8 bases, with 17 bases sitting between them. CDR1 is MNHEY, CDR2 SVGAGI, per germline. CDR3 in DNA: TGTGCCAGCAGTTACTCAGAGCGGACGCAGGCCTATGAGCAGTTCTTC. Translating gives CASSYSERTQAYEQFF.

There are a few counts of this clonotype. This chain joins TRBV6-2 or TRBV6-3 and TRBJ2-5; TRBD1 or TRBD2 may be the D gene (5 bases each). Trimming took off 7 bases at V and 2 bases at J, with 17 bases between the two ends. The length of the CDR3 is 15 residues. CDR1 is MNHEY and CDR2 is SVGEGT in the germline V gene. The CDR3 region is CASTTGTTKQETQYF. Here the CDR3 DNA reads TGTGCCAGCACCACTGGGACGACAAAGCAAGAGACCCAGTACTTC.

This clonotype appeared many times. The V call is TRBV20-1, the J call TRBJ2-1, with D hard to call. V lost 3 bases to trimming and J lost 10 bases, with 10 bases between them. This CDR3 has 11 residues. CDR1 and CDR2 (germline): DFQATT, SNEGSKA (reference sequence). The DNA for the CDR3 is TGCAGTGCTAGGGCCCCCGGGGAGCAGTTCTTC. Its translation is CSARAPGEQFF.

This clonotype was picked up many times. V is TRBV2 and J is TRBJ1-5; D is perhaps TRBD1 (5 bases). Germline V lookup: CDR1 SNHLY, CDR2 FYNNEI. This CDR3 comprises 15 residues. V was trimmed by 1 base and J by 8 bases, leaving 15 bases between them. The DNA of the CDR3 is TGTGCCAGCAGTGAAGATTTCGCAGGGCAGGAGCCCCAGCATTTT. It yields the protein CASSEDFAGQEPQHF.

This clonotype was seen a few times. This chain connects TRBV4-1 to TRBJ2-3; 8 bases agree with TRBD1. This CDR3 has 15 residues. After removal of 2 bases from V and 4 bases from J, the junction contained 5 bases not matched to a gene. CDR1 is MGHRA, CDR2 YSYEKL, per germline. The CDR3 reads CASSQRQGSADTQYF. CDR3 bases: TGCGCCAGCAGCCAAAGACAGGGGTCGGCAGATACGCAGTATTTT.